These 21 T cell receptor beta chains share one sample of origin, sequenced in a study of shared clonotypes between healthy human individuals. The table came from immunoSEQ multiplex PCR; TCRdb's copy has only in-frame clones and leaves some out. The data contain around 2,000,000 clones, over 85% of them singletons. Naive CD8 populations comprised CD45RO-negative cells positively selected for CCR7, excluding terminally differentiated effector memory CD45RA+ cells. The sequenced sample was naive CD8+ T cells sorted from blood. The receptors derive from a man younger than 30 in good health.

J is TRBJ2-5 and V is TRBV5-6; 10 bases agree with TRBD1. Per germline, CDR1 SGHDT and CDR2 YYEEEE. J was trimmed by 11 bases and V by 5 bases; bases with no gene match: 6. The CDR3 length is 12 residues. The CDR3 sequence is CASRGQGREQYF. The CDR3 nucleotides are TGTGCCAGCAGGGGACAGGGGAGGGAGCAGTACTTC.

Details on this clone: Other DNA sequences from this sample encode an identical CDR3 as well. This chain uses TRBV13 with TRBJ2-7; D call uncertain. The CDR3 is 13 residues long. Trimming removed 0 bases from V and 4 bases from J, with 7 bases in between. Looked up from germline, CDR1 is PRHDT and CDR2 is FYEKMQ (reference sequence). CDR3 region: CASSLGRSYEQYF. DNA of the CDR3: TGTGCCAGCAGCTTAGGCCGGAGTTACGAGCAGTACTTC.

This chain uses TRBV7-2 with TRBJ2-7, with no clear D. Germline lookup yields CDR1 SGHTA and CDR2 FQGNSA. This CDR3 is 14 amino acids long. V lost 1 base to trimming and J lost 3 bases, with 10 bases between them. In DNA form, the CDR3 reads TGTGCCAGCAGCTTAGAAAACCCAAGCTACGAGCAGTACTTC. Translation: CASSLENPSYEQYF.

J is TRBJ2-1 and V is TRBV5-4; TRBD2 agrees at 8 bases. After removal of 3 bases from V and 7 bases from J, the junction contained 3 bases not matched to a gene. Germline CDR1 SGHNT, CDR2 YYREEE (reference sequence). CDR3 length: 13 residues. CDR3 nucleotide sequence: TGTGCCAGCAGCTCGGGACTAGGGAATGAGCAGTTCTTC. The encoded protein is CASSSGLGNEQFF. The full variable domain, completed using reference TRBV5-4 and TRBJ2-1, is ETGVTQSPTHLIKTRGQQVTLRCSSQSGHNTVSWYQQALGQGPQFIFQYYREEENGRGNFPPRFSGLQFPNYSSELNVNALELDDSALYLCASSSGLGNEQFFGPGTRLTVL.

The V call is TRBV30, the J call TRBJ2-2, with a tentative D call TRBD1 (6 bases). Germline assignment: CDR1 GTSNPN and CDR2 SVGIG (reference sequence). This CDR3 is 14 amino acids long. The V and J ends lost 8 bases and 9 bases respectively, with 22 bases between them. In DNA form, the CDR3 reads TGTGCCCTCCGGACAGCCGATGGTCTCCGGGAGCTGTTTTTT. It encodes CALRTADGLRELFF. The variable domain in full, with the rest retrieved from reference TRBV30 and TRBJ2-2, is SQTIHQWPATLVQPVGSPLSLECTVEGTSNPNLYWYRQAAGRGLQLLFYSVGIGQISSEVPQNLSASRPQDRQFILSSKKLLLSDSGFYLCALRTADGLRELFFGEGSRLTVL.

The chain employs TRBV11-2 and TRBJ1-3, with D perhaps matching TRBD1 (5 bases). This CDR3 is built from 15 residues. The V gene's germline CDR1 is SGHAT and CDR2 FQNNGV. V was shortened by 1 base and J by 4 bases, with 11 bases between the two germline ends. The CDR3 region is CASSLGGASGNTIYF. The CDR3 DNA reads TGTGCCAGCAGCTTAGGAGGGGCCTCAGGAAACACCATATATTTT.

The chain recombines TRBV12-2 with TRBJ2-1; the DNA was not compared with TRBD2, the D call given in the table. TRBV12-2 is listed as a pseudogene. The CDR3 spans 15 residues. The DNA for the CDR3 is TGTGCAAGTCGCTTGTTCGGGAGCGTGAACAATGAGCAGTTCTTC. Residues: CASRLFGSVNNEQFF.

The chain uses TRBV27 and TRBJ2-7; D assignment may be TRBD1 or TRBD2 (5 bases each). V was shortened by 5 bases and J by 5 bases, with 16 bases between the two germline ends. This CDR3 has 14 residues. The germline CDR1 and CDR2 sequences are MNHEY and SMNVEV (reference sequence). In nucleotides, the CDR3 is TGTGCCAGCAGTCCCATTATGGGGGTCCACGAGCAGTACTTC. This sequence encodes CASSPIMGVHEQYF.

Only a few counts were recorded for this clone. The chain combines TRBV6-5 with TRBJ2-3; a possible D gene is TRBD1 (5 bases). The length of the CDR3 is 13 residues. Germline assignment: CDR1 MNHEY and CDR2 SVGAGI. Trimming took 7 bases from V and 2 from J, leaving 10 bases between them. The CDR3 loop reads CASMGRTTDTQYF. The CDR3, as DNA: TGTGCCAGCATGGGGCGGACCACAGATACGCAGTATTTT.

This chain links TRBV5-6 with TRBJ2-2; TRBD2 agrees at 8 bases. CDR1 is SGHDT, CDR2 YYEEEE, per germline. The trim removed 4 bases at V and 7 bases at J, leaving 12 bases unmatched. The CDR3 length is 16 residues. CDR3 nucleotides: TGTGCCAGCAGCCGCGGGTTAGCGGGATTGGGCGGGGAGCTGTTTTTT. It encodes CASSRGLAGLGGELFF.

With regard to this clone: At the DNA level, this CDR3 is encoded by other sequences in the same sample as well. This sequence joins TRBV6-1 and TRBJ2-1; D gene unclear. V lost 1 base to trimming and J lost 0 bases, with 7 bases between them. This CDR3 has 15 amino acids. The germline V gene has CDR1 MNHNS and CDR2 SASEGT. CDR3 nucleotides: TGTGCCAGCAGTGAAGGACGGAACTCCTACAATGAGCAGTTCTTC. This codes for CASSEGRNSYNEQFF.

The chain recombines TRBV9 with TRBJ2-7; 8 bases are shared with TRBD1. CDR3 length: 15 amino acids. V lost 3 bases to trimming and J lost 6 bases; unmatched junction nucleotides: 11. Per germline, CDR1 SGDLS and CDR2 YYNGEE. The CDR3 region is CASSAGTGSLGEQYF. CDR3 DNA: TGTGCCAGCAGCGCGGGGACAGGCAGCCTAGGCGAGCAGTACTTC.

The chain uses TRBV6-5 and TRBJ2-7, with D maybe TRBD1 (6 bases). Deletions cut 10 bases from V and 7 bases from J, with 17 bases between. The CDR3 is 12 residues long. Germline CDR1 is MNHEY and CDR2 is SVGAGI. CDR3 in amino acids: CAITTGSGEQYF. The CDR3, as DNA: TGTGCCATCACAACAGGGTCGGGTGAGCAGTACTTC.

This clone was counted at least ten times. J is TRBJ2-7 and V is TRBV10-3; D is tentatively TRBD1 or TRBD2 (5 bases each). V was trimmed by 8 bases and J by 2 bases, leaving 7 bases between them. This CDR3 is 11 amino acids long. CDR1 is ENHRY, CDR2 SYGVKD, per germline. This chain's CDR3 is CAIGGAYEQYF. CDR3 coding DNA: TGTGCCATCGGGGGAGCCTACGAGCAGTACTTC.

Worth noting for this clone: The junction shows a germline mismatch at one end, possibly a read error. This chain uses TRBV7-6 with TRBJ2-1; 7 bases line up with TRBD2. The germline CDR1 and CDR2 sequences are SGHVS and FNYEAQ. This CDR3 comprises 16 residues. Here the CDR3 DNA reads TGTGTCAGCACCCCTCACGGGGGGAGCTCCTACAATGAGCAGTTCTTC. Protein sequence: CVSTPHGGSSYNEQFF.

The chain combines TRBV28 with TRBJ1-5, with D possibly TRBD1 on 6 matching bases. The CDR3 totals 13 residues. V was shortened by 5 bases and J by 5 bases, with 10 bases between the two germline ends. Looked up from germline, CDR1 is MDHEN and CDR2 is SYDVKM. The chain's CDR3 is CASSGGAHQPQHF. The CDR3, as DNA: TGTGCCAGCAGTGGGGGGGCCCATCAGCCCCAGCATTTT.

The V gene is TRBV20-1, the J gene TRBJ2-7; D remains unclear. Deletions cut 3 bases from V and 6 bases from J, with 9 bases between. The germline V gene encodes CDR1 DFQATT and CDR2 SNEGSKA (reference sequence). The CDR3 contains 11 residues. CDR3 residues: CSASGDGEQYF. Written as DNA, the CDR3 is TGCAGTGCTAGTGGGGATGGCGAGCAGTACTTC.

The rearrangement joins TRBV29-1 to TRBJ1-2; TRBD1 matches 8 bases. Germline values: CDR1 SQVTM, CDR2 ANQGSEA. CDR3 length equals 14 residues. Unmatched junction bases numbered 12, after V lost 7 bases and J lost 5 bases. CDR3 protein: CSATGGFGAYGYTF. CDR3 DNA: TGCAGCGCCACAGGGGGTTTTGGGGCTTATGGCTACACCTTC.

The chain has TRBV7-9 and TRBJ2-7, with 7 bases fitting TRBD1. The CDR3 covers 17 residues. Germline assignment: CDR1 SEHNR and CDR2 FQNEAQ (reference sequence). V was pared by 6 bases and J by 0 bases, with 14 bases of the junction left unmatched. The DNA for the CDR3 is TGTGCCAGCAGGGAGTTTGAGACAGGGCCTTTCTCCTACGAGCAGTACTTC. Its translation is CASREFETGPFSYEQYF.

The V gene is TRBV5-1, the J gene TRBJ2-2; 10 bases align to TRBD1. The CDR3 loop spans 16 amino acids. Looked up from germline, CDR1 is SGHRS and CDR2 is YFSETQ. The V gene end was trimmed by 8 bases and the J gene end by 7 bases; junction bases not matched to a gene: 14. The CDR3 spells CARSLPGQGTIGELFF. The CDR3 DNA follows: TGCGCCAGAAGTCTTCCGGGACAGGGGACGATCGGGGAGCTGTTTTTT.

This clone was picked up a small number of times. The chain uses TRBV5-6 and TRBJ1-1; 10 bases agree with TRBD1. The trim removed 4 bases at V and 5 bases at J, leaving 5 bases unmatched. CDR1 and CDR2 (germline): SGHDT, YYEEEE. CDR3 size: 14 residues. The CDR3 is CASSRDRGRTEAFF. CDR3 DNA: TGTGCCAGCAGCCGCGACAGGGGGCGGACTGAAGCTTTCTTT.